The next 23 T cell receptor beta chains were all read from a single sample in a study of beta chain features in type 1 diabetes. Study-level results: People with Type 1 diabetes carried modestly yet significantly shorter TCRB CDR3s in all four CD4+ subsets.

Antigens of these TCRs are unknown. Of the isolated RNA, all was reverse transcribed, and so the sequenced material was expressed TCRB transcripts. Clones were read by immunoSEQ multiplex PCR, and TCRdb kept only the in-frame ones, dropping some. The sample has around 140,000 clones; around an eighth are singletons. The sequenced sample consisted of central memory CD4+ T cells from blood. Receptors were obtained from a man aged 18-30 years with type 1 diabetes.

This clone was counted many times. The J gene is TRBJ2-3, the V gene TRBV30; D call uncertain. The CDR3 extends over 12 amino acids. CDR1 GTSNPN and CDR2 SVGIG come from the germline V gene (reference sequence). V was cut by 1 base and J by 2 bases, with 4 bases left in between. CDR3 bases: TGTGCCTGGAGTGCTAACACAGATACGCAGTATTTT. It encodes CAWSANTDTQYF.

This sequence joins TRBV5-1 and TRBJ2-1; D is unresolved. V shed 2 bases and J shed 0 bases, with 6 bases lying between them. The CDR3 length is 14 residues. Germline V gives CDR1 SGHRS, CDR2 YFSETQ. CDR3 coding DNA: TGCGCCAGCAGCTTAAGTAGCTCCTACAATGAGCAGTTCTTC. Protein sequence: CASSLSSSYNEQFF.

This clone was seen only a few times. V and J are TRBV29-1 and TRBJ1-1, with 10 bases identical to TRBD1. CDR1 and CDR2 from the germline V gene are SQVTM and ANQGSEA. V gave up 8 bases and J gave up 7 bases; unmatched junction bases: 7. The CDR3 sequence is 12 residues long. This CDR3 reads CSIDRGQGEAFF. The CDR3 DNA reads TGCAGCATAGACAGGGGGCAGGGTGAAGCTTTCTTT.

This chain joins TRBV6-1 and TRBJ2-4, with a weak D call TRBD2 (6 bases). The V gene's germline CDR1 is MNHNS and CDR2 SASEGT. This CDR3 is 11 amino acids long. CDR3 coding DNA: TGTTGGAGGGTTGTCAAAAACATTCAGTACTTC. Its protein is CWRVVKNIQYF.

This clone was detected only a few times. The V and J genes are TRBV4-1 and TRBJ2-1, with D possibly TRBD2 on 6 matching bases. Germline CDR1 is MGHRA and CDR2 is YSYEKL. Trimming stripped 1 base from V and 6 bases from J, with 10 bases between. This CDR3 is built from 14 residues. Here the CDR3 reads CASSQGLRGNEQFF. CDR3 coding DNA: TGCGCCAGCAGCCAAGGACTGCGGGGCAATGAGCAGTTCTTC.

This clone was counted ten times or more. The V gene is TRBV6-6, the J gene TRBJ2-7, with TRBD1 matching 9 bases. The V gene's germline CDR1 is MNHNY and CDR2 SVGAGI (reference sequence). The CDR3 totals 16 residues. The J segment lost 6 bases and the V segment lost 6 bases, leaving 15 bases of the junction unmatched. CDR3 protein: CASSFGTGRVSGEQYF. In nucleotides, the CDR3 is TGTGCCAGCAGCTTCGGGACAGGGAGAGTATCAGGCGAGCAGTACTTC.

In this sample, this clone turned up many times. V gene TRBV29-1 combines with J gene TRBJ2-7, with 10 nucleotides matching TRBD2. The CDR3 runs 14 residues. CDR1 SQVTM and CDR2 ANQGSEA come from the germline V gene. V lost 3 bases, J lost 4 bases, and 6 bases stayed unmatched. CDR3 DNA sequence: TGCAGCGTTGAGCAGGCTAGCGGGGGTTACGAGCAGTACTTC. It yields the protein CSVEQASGGYEQYF.

The rearrangement links TRBV25-1 to TRBJ2-1, with 7 bases identical to TRBD2. Germline V lookup: CDR1 MGHDK, CDR2 SYGVNS. V was pared by 1 base and J by 4 bases, with 7 bases of the junction left unmatched. The CDR3 is 16 amino acids. The CDR3 sequence is CASSESAASGYNEQFF. Written as DNA, the CDR3 is TGTGCCAGCAGTGAATCGGCGGCTAGCGGATACAATGAGCAGTTCTTC.

CDR3 bases: TGTGCCTGGAGTGCGGCGGTCCAAGAGACCCAGTACTTC. Amino acid sequence: CAWSAAVQETQYF. V and J are TRBV30 and TRBJ2-5; no clear D. The V and J ends lost 1 base and 1 base respectively, with 7 bases between them. CDR3 size: 13 residues. Germline-derived CDR1 and CDR2 are GTSNPN and SVGIG (reference sequence).

In this sample, this clone turned up a few times. The chain is built from TRBV7-2 and TRBJ2-1, with 7 bases matching TRBD2. CDR3 length: 15 amino acids. Germline CDR1 reads SGHTA; CDR2 reads FQGNSA. The ends lost 3 bases at V and 0 bases at J; junction bases unmatched: 2. CDR3 sequence (DNA): TGTGCCAGCAGCTTCAGCGGGGACTCCTACAATGAGCAGTTCTTC. Amino acid sequence: CASSFSGDSYNEQFF.

The chain recombines TRBV4-1 with TRBJ1-1; 9 nucleotides line up with TRBD1. This CDR3 has 17 residues. Germline trimming cut 2 bases from V and 0 bases from J; bases unmatched to any gene: 7. CDR1 is MGHRA and CDR2 is YSYEKL in the germline V gene. In nucleotides, the CDR3 is TGCGCCAGCAGCCAATCGCCGGGACAGGGATTGAACACTGAAGCTTTCTTT. Translation: CASSQSPGQGLNTEAFF.

This clone was recorded many times. The V call is TRBV7-3, the J call TRBJ2-3; D gene unclear. V was clipped by 2 bases and J by 6 bases, with 9 bases between them. Germline loops: CDR1 SGHTA, CDR2 FQGTGA. The CDR3 extends over 13 amino acids. As DNA, the CDR3 is TGTGCCAGCAGCTTAGCGAGACTCGATACGCAGTATTTT. Translated, it gives CASSLARLDTQYF. Combining the CDR3 with reference TRBV7-3 and TRBJ2-3 gives the whole variable domain GAGVSQTPSNKVTEKGKYVELRCDPISGHTALYWYRQSLGQGPEFLIYFQGTGAADDSGLPNDRFFAVRPEGSVSTLKIQRTERGDSAVYLCASSLARLDTQYFGPGTRLTVL.

V is TRBV7-9 and J is TRBJ1-2, with D possibly matching TRBD1 (6 bases). The germline V gene has CDR1 SEHNR and CDR2 FQNEAQ (reference sequence). The germline V and J ends were trimmed by 6 bases and 4 bases, with 12 bases remaining between them. The CDR3 extends over 13 amino acids. The CDR3 DNA reads TGTGCCAGCAGTCACAGGGATACCTATGGCTACACCTTC. Protein sequence: CASSHRDTYGYTF.

The chain joins TRBV28 to TRBJ2-6; a weak D match, TRBD2 (6 bases). Per the germline V gene, CDR1 is MDHEN and CDR2 is SYDVKM. Trimming pared 7 bases from V and 0 bases from J, leaving 10 bases between. The CDR3 runs to 15 residues. CDR3 in amino acids: CASTGRGSGANVLTF. In nucleotides, the CDR3 is TGTGCCAGCACCGGGCGGGGCTCTGGGGCCAACGTCCTGACTTTC.

Only a few counts were recorded for this clone. This rearrangement joins TRBV29-1 to TRBJ1-2; no clear D. Germline CDR1 SQVTM, CDR2 ANQGSEA. This CDR3 is built from 13 residues. The germline V and J ends were trimmed by 3 bases and 2 bases, with 10 bases remaining between them. CDR3 nucleotides: TGCAGCGTTGACCTTGGAGAGAACTATGGCTACACCTTC. This gives the protein CSVDLGENYGYTF. The entire variable domain, with the rest obtained from reference TRBV29-1 and TRBJ1-2, is as follows: SAVISQKPSRDICQRGTSLTIQCQVDSQVTMMFWYRQQPGQSLTLIATANQGSEATYESGFVIDKFPISRPNLTFSTLTVSNMSPEDSSIYLCSVDLGENYGYTFGSGTRLTVV.

This clone was recorded a few times. This chain links TRBV18 with TRBJ1-4; D gene unclear. The V end lost 1 base, the J end lost 8 bases, and 17 bases lay between the germline ends. CDR3 length: 16 amino acids. Germline V lookup: CDR1 KGHSH, CDR2 LQKENI. CDR3 sequence: CASSPQDLIIEEKLFF. The CDR3 nucleotides read TGTGCCAGCTCACCACAGGACTTAATCATCGAGGAAAAACTGTTTTTT. Full variable domain (remainder filled in from reference TRBV18 and TRBJ1-4): NAGVMQNPRHLVRRRGQEARLRCSPMKGHSHVYWYRQLPEEGLKFMVYLQKENIIDESGMPKERFSAEFPKEGPSILRIQQVVRGDSAAYFCASSPQDLIIEEKLFFGSGTQLSVL.

This clone was observed many times. V is TRBV7-2 and J is TRBJ1-1; possibly TRBD1 for D (6 bases). V gave up 5 bases and J gave up 2 bases, with 12 bases separating them. Germline CDR1 is SGHTA and CDR2 is FQGNSA. The CDR3 has 14 residues. In nucleotides, the CDR3 is TGTGCCAGCAGCCCAAACAGGGAAAACACTGAAGCTTTCTTT. The encoded protein is CASSPNRENTEAFF.

This rearrangement joins TRBV9 to TRBJ2-3; D may be TRBD1 or TRBD2 (5 bases each). V gave up 4 bases and J gave up 2 bases, with 14 bases separating them. The CDR3 extends over 15 amino acids. Germline V gene data show CDR1 as SGDLS and CDR2 as YYNGEE. CDR3 region: CASSTTLGTTDTQYF. In DNA form, the CDR3 reads TGTGCCAGCAGCACGACACTGGGGACCACAGATACGCAGTATTTT.

The chain is built from TRBV5-1 and TRBJ1-5; D unresolved. From germline, CDR1 is SGHRS and CDR2 YFSETQ. V lost 4 bases, J lost 5 bases, and 10 bases lay in between. This CDR3 has 13 amino acids. CDR3 region: CASSTGNDQPQHF. CDR3 in DNA: TGCGCCAGCAGCACCGGGAACGATCAGCCCCAGCATTTT.

The chain combines TRBV28 with TRBJ2-3, with 8 bases matching TRBD2. This CDR3 is 15 amino acids long. Germline values: CDR1 MDHEN, CDR2 SYDVKM. The V and J ends lost 2 bases and 4 bases, in that order; junction bases with no gene match: 5. The CDR3 is CASSLGLAGSDTQYF. CDR3 coding DNA: TGTGCCAGCAGTTTAGGGCTAGCGGGCTCAGATACGCAGTATTTT.

The chain employs TRBV21-1 and TRBJ1-2. TRBV21-1 is listed as a pseudogene. CDR3 length: 14 residues. CDR3 coding DNA: TGTGCCAGCAGCAAAGCGGACGGGGGTTATGGCTACACCTTC. Its translation: CASSKADGGYGYTF.

This clone was found many times. The rearrangement links TRBV5-4 to TRBJ2-3; 9 bases align to TRBD1. The CDR3 has 16 residues. CDR1 SGHNT and CDR2 YYREEE come from the germline V gene (reference sequence). Trimming took 3 bases from V and 0 from J; bases not matched to a gene: 5. The CDR3 coding sequence is TGTGCCAGCAGCTCCGGGGACAGGGTGAGCACAGATACGCAGTATTTT. Translation: CASSSGDRVSTDTQYF. Full variable domain (remainder filled in from reference TRBV5-4 and TRBJ2-3): ETGVTQSPTHLIKTRGQQVTLRCSSQSGHNTVSWYQQALGQGPQFIFQYYREEENGRGNFPPRFSGLQFPNYSSELNVNALELDDSALYLCASSSGDRVSTDTQYFGPGTRLTVL.

In its sample, this clone was seen a few times. The chain is built from TRBV7-2 and TRBJ2-5; TRBD1 agrees at 10 bases. The CDR3 consists of 15 residues. The germline V gene encodes CDR1 SGHTA and CDR2 FQGNSA. Trimming at V came to 4 bases and at J to 7 bases, leaving 9 bases not matched to a gene. CDR3 nucleotide sequence: TGTGCCAGCAGCTCCTCCGGGACAGGGGCCGGGACCCAGTACTTC. This encodes CASSSSGTGAGTQYF.